These T cell receptor beta chains were read from a single sample in a study of cytomegalovirus exposure and HLA in healthy donors. The assay was immunoSEQ multiplex PCR, and TCRdb's table has in-frame clones only and misses some. The data show 130,000 to 150,000 clones, less than 9.5% seen once. The specimen was PBMCs. These receptors originate from a male donor in good health and CMV-seronegative. Both conserved end residues are part of each CDR3. A D gene is named only where the DNA matches it firmly. Size is omitted from some rows. Given values are once, few, many or a class for expanded clones.

NA	TRBV6-1	TRBJ2-5	TRBD2	CASIETSGRETQYF
few	TRBV4-3	TRBJ1-3	NA	CASRRVRAELGNTIYF
NA	TRBV5-1	TRBJ2-1	TRBD2	CASSFSGGHYNEQFF
few	TRBV6-5	TRBJ1-2	NA	CASSYRGPGYGYTF
few	TRBV7-2	TRBJ1-1	NA	CASARQGNTEAFF
NA	TRBV4-2	TRBJ1-1	NA	CASSQDLRGTGTFF
NA	TRBV6-6	TRBJ1-1	NA	CASSYSGRTPVTEAFF
NA	TRBV27	TRBJ1-6	NA	CASSLRGFNSPLHF
few	TRBV11-2	TRBJ2-7	TRBD1	CASRRDSTYEQYF
NA	TRBV28	TRBJ2-7	NA	CASSSGGLTYEQYF
NA	TRBV6-5	TRBJ2-7	TRBD1	CASSSSGTGVYEQYF
NA	TRBV10-3	TRBJ2-3	TRBD2	CAISGHLAGGRTDTQYF
once	TRBV19	TRBJ2-5	TRBD2	CASSMGLAGGKTQYF
NA	TRBV9	TRBJ2-7	NA	CASSVLGGAGSEQYF
NA	TRBV28	TRBJ2-7	TRBD1	CASSLWQGQDEQYF
NA	TRBV27	TRBJ1-4	NA	CASSLNRRNEKLFF
large	TRBV21-1	TRBJ1-5	NA	CASSKTEDHLVGNQPQHF
NA	TRBV5-1	TRBJ2-1	NA	CASSLGSEPLSYNEQFF
NA	TRBV5-4	TRBJ2-7	TRBD2	CASSLDPGTSGRYEQYF
NA	TRBV5-1	TRBJ1-1	TRBD1	CASNVQGGTEAFF
few	TRBV19	TRBJ1-2	TRBD1	CASMGGQGYYGYTF
few	TRBV19	TRBJ1-1	NA	CASTPWEGRGSEAFF
few	TRBV4-1	TRBJ2-3	NA	CASSQEVGGAELSTDTQYF
few	TRBV7-9	TRBJ2-1	NA	CASSSSTPRGAILDEQFF
few	TRBV5-4	TRBJ1-2	NA	CASSVQGGGTGGYTF
NA	TRBV5-6	TRBJ1-1	NA	CASSSPGFRTEAFF
few	TRBV4-1	TRBJ2-7	NA	CASSQDTYEQYF
NA	TRBV6-8	TRBJ1-4	NA	CASSPPEGLKEKLFF
NA	TRBV27	TRBJ2-7	NA	CASSLTGLGYEQYF
NA	TRBV7-3	TRBJ2-3	TRBD1	CASSLDRGATDTQYF
few	TRBV7-3	TRBJ2-3	NA	CASSLRGHTTDTQYF
NA	TRBV7-8	TRBJ2-6	NA	CASSPGGANVLTF
few	TRBV7-9	TRBJ1-5	TRBD1	CASSLDRGDQPQHF
NA	TRBV28	TRBJ1-5	TRBD1	CASSSGQGYQPQHF
few	TRBV4-2	TRBJ1-2	TRBD1	CASSQEKGAQYYGYTF
NA	TRBV5-4	TRBJ2-3	TRBD2	CASSPGGTRSTDTQYF
few	TRBV21-1	TRBJ2-7	NA	CASSKGHYEQYF
few	TRBV6-1	TRBJ2-7	NA	CASSEEGGAEQYF
few	TRBV28	TRBJ2-1	TRBD2	CASSPEGLGYNEQFF
few	TRBV4-3	TRBJ1-2	TRBD1	CASSQDRGQGYNGYTF
NA	TRBV7-9	TRBJ2-1	TRBD2	CASSAGLAGGPPLNEQFF
few	TRBV5-4	TRBJ2-3	NA	CASRPPSTDTQYF
NA	TRBV6-1	TRBJ2-3	TRBD1	CASKFDRDRTDTQYF
NA	TRBV18	TRBJ1-2	TRBD1	CASSPSDRAGLNYGYTF
NA	TRBV6-1	TRBJ2-7	TRBD1	CASRDRPFEQYF
NA	TRBV11-3	TRBJ2-2	TRBD1	CASSLGQGVTGELFF
NA	TRBV5-1	TRBJ2-3	NA	CASSSGTAGADTQYF
few	TRBV4-1	TRBJ2-7	TRBD1	CASSQFLTGSGEQYF
NA	TRBV7-2	TRBJ1-5	NA	CASSQTLGGPQHF
few	TRBV19	TRBJ1-5	NA	CASSIDSAYGGTNQPQHF
few	TRBV27	TRBJ2-7	NA	CASSLEGGYYEQYF
few	TRBV7-3	TRBJ1-2	NA	CASSLYSRGLGGYTF
few	TRBV7-2	TRBJ1-2	NA	CASSLVEGGGYTF
NA	TRBV13	TRBJ1-1	NA	CASTTFDRGAFF